A selection of T cell receptor beta chains follows, all from one sample in a study of blood T cells in healthy people across ages. TCRdb ran MiXCR on the 5' RACE reads and lists one entry per CDR3 protein. The sample contains approximately 670,000 distinct CDR3 sequences, around 41% of which appear only once. The sample taken for sequencing was blood. Receptors originate from a man aged 80 or over in good health. The CDR3 runs from the conserved cysteine through the conserved F or W. The order of the fields is V gene, D gene, clone size, J gene, CDR3 protein, CDR3 DNA. D genes are given only for firm matches. Rows give clone size only sometimes, using once, few, many, or a class for an expanded clone.

V gene: TRBV5-1
D gene: NA
clone size: few
J gene: TRBJ2-7
CDR3 protein: CASSLGGAPRTYEQYF
CDR3 DNA: TGCGCCAGCAGCTTGGGGGGGGCTCCCAGGACCTACGAGCAGTACTTC

V gene: TRBV20-1
D gene: NA
clone size: NA
J gene: TRBJ1-1
CDR3 protein: CSVPPGSEITEAFF
CDR3 DNA: TGCAGTGTCCCCCCGGGGAGCGAAATCACTGAAGCTTTCTTT

V gene: TRBV18
D gene: TRBD2
clone size: NA
J gene: TRBJ2-1
CDR3 protein: CASSPPSLGGRRNEQFF
CDR3 DNA: TGTGCCAGCTCACCACCCTCGCTGGGCGGGAGAAGGAATGAGCAGTTCTTC

V gene: TRBV11-1
D gene: TRBD1
clone size: NA
J gene: TRBJ2-6
CDR3 protein: CASSFRDRVRSAGANVLTF
CDR3 DNA: TGTGCCAGCAGCTTCCGGGACAGGGTGAGGAGTGCTGGGGCCAACGTCCTGACTTTC

V gene: TRBV10-3
D gene: NA
clone size: few
J gene: TRBJ2-7
CDR3 protein: CAIRRVEVPDSEQYF
CDR3 DNA: TGTGCCATCAGGAGAGTCGAGGTTCCTGATAGCGAGCAGTACTTC

V gene: TRBV6-2/TRBV6-3
D gene: TRBD1
clone size: NA
J gene: TRBJ2-6
CDR3 protein: CASSYQTGTGVSGANVLTF
CDR3 DNA: TGTGCCAGCAGTTACCAAACCGGGACAGGGGTTTCTGGGGCCAACGTCCTGACTTTC

V gene: TRBV5-4
D gene: NA
clone size: few
J gene: TRBJ2-7
CDR3 protein: CASSLGAGISYEQYF
CDR3 DNA: TGTGCCAGCAGCTTGGGGGCGGGAATCTCCTACGAGCAGTACTTC

V gene: TRBV2
D gene: NA
clone size: few
J gene: TRBJ2-2
CDR3 protein: CASSVTQGGGELFF
CDR3 DNA: TGTGCCAGCAGCGTAACACAGGGCGGCGGGGAGCTGTTTTTT

V gene: TRBV6-5
D gene: NA
clone size: NA
J gene: TRBJ2-5
CDR3 protein: CASSPPGAGATSEQYF
CDR3 DNA: TGTGCCAGCAGTCCCCCGGGCGCTGGGGCTACATCTGAGCAGTACTTC

V gene: TRBV18
D gene: NA
clone size: NA
J gene: TRBJ1-2
CDR3 protein: CASSPDLSSGYTF
CDR3 DNA: TGTGCCAGCTCACCCGATCTTTCAAGCGGCTACACCTTC

V gene: TRBV28
D gene: NA
clone size: NA
J gene: TRBJ2-5
CDR3 protein: CVSSIQDKQYF
CDR3 DNA: TGTGTCAGCAGTATCCAGGATAAGCAGTACTTC

V gene: TRBV25-1
D gene: TRBD2
clone size: few
J gene: TRBJ2-5
CDR3 protein: CATSPHGGETQYF
CDR3 DNA: TGTGCCACCTCCCCCCACGGGGGGGAGACCCAGTACTTC

V gene: TRBV30
D gene: TRBD1
clone size: NA
J gene: TRBJ2-1
CDR3 protein: CAWTGTGGYNEQFF
CDR3 DNA: TGTGCCTGGACCGGGACAGGGGGGTACAATGAGCAGTTCTTC

V gene: TRBV12-3/TRBV12-4
D gene: TRBD1
clone size: NA
J gene: TRBJ2-6
CDR3 protein: CASSHTLGTGNSGANVLTF
CDR3 DNA: TGTGCCAGCAGTCACACACTCGGGACAGGGAACTCTGGGGCCAACGTCCTGACTTTC

V gene: TRBV6-1
D gene: NA
clone size: few
J gene: TRBJ1-2
CDR3 protein: CASSLDSPRDYGYTF
CDR3 DNA: TGTGCCAGCAGTTTGGACAGCCCTAGGGACTATGGCTACACCTTC

V gene: TRBV3-1
D gene: NA
clone size: NA
J gene: TRBJ2-3
CDR3 protein: CASRPRGRTDTQYF
CDR3 DNA: TGTGCCAGCAGGCCTCGGGGCCGCACAGATACGCAGTATTTT

V gene: TRBV6-2/TRBV6-3
D gene: TRBD1
clone size: NA
J gene: TRBJ1-2
CDR3 protein: CAGSTGTGGCGYTF
CDR3 DNA: TGTGCCGGCAGTACCGGGACAGGGGGATGTGGCTACACCTTC

V gene: TRBV4-3
D gene: TRBD1
clone size: NA
J gene: TRBJ2-1
CDR3 protein: CASSQRDRGRDEQFF
CDR3 DNA: TGCGCCAGCAGCCAAAGGGACAGGGGGCGGGATGAGCAGTTCTTC

V gene: TRBV20-1
D gene: TRBD1
clone size: NA
J gene: TRBJ2-7
CDR3 protein: CSAATGTGIYEQYF
CDR3 DNA: TGCAGTGCTGCAACCGGGACAGGGATTTACGAGCAGTACTTC

V gene: TRBV5-1
D gene: NA
clone size: many
J gene: TRBJ2-3
CDR3 protein: CASSFSATSTDTQYF
CDR3 DNA: TGCGCCAGCAGCTTTTCAGCTACGAGCACAGATACGCAGTATTTT

V gene: TRBV20-1
D gene: NA
clone size: NA
J gene: TRBJ1-2
CDR3 protein: CSAMIRDTGYTF
CDR3 DNA: TGCAGTGCTATGATCCGGGACACTGGCTACACCTTC

V gene: TRBV9
D gene: NA
clone size: NA
J gene: TRBJ2-6
CDR3 protein: CASSWRSGANVLTF
CDR3 DNA: TGTGCCAGCAGCTGGCGCTCTGGGGCCAACGTCCTGACTTTC

V gene: TRBV19
D gene: NA
clone size: NA
J gene: TRBJ2-2
CDR3 protein: CASSLRGLNSPGELFF
CDR3 DNA: TGTGCCAGTAGTCTCCGGGGACTTAACTCACCCGGGGAGCTGTTTTTT

V gene: TRBV20-1
D gene: TRBD2
clone size: few
J gene: TRBJ2-7
CDR3 protein: CSAREVTSGSYEQYF
CDR3 DNA: TGCAGTGCTAGAGAAGTGACTAGCGGATCCTACGAGCAGTACTTC

V gene: TRBV6-5
D gene: NA
clone size: few
J gene: TRBJ1-5
CDR3 protein: CASSYSRVVGLGQPQHF
CDR3 DNA: TGTGCCAGCAGTTACTCACGAGTGGTGGGGCTGGGGCAGCCCCAGCATTTT

V gene: TRBV4-3
D gene: NA
clone size: NA
J gene: TRBJ1-1
CDR3 protein: CASSQDLLGDGTEAFF
CDR3 DNA: TGCGCCAGCAGCCAAGATCTCCTAGGGGATGGCACTGAAGCTTTCTTT

V gene: TRBV2
D gene: NA
clone size: few
J gene: TRBJ2-7
CDR3 protein: CASSVGKIKQYF
CDR3 DNA: TGTGCCAGCAGTGTCGGCAAGATAAAGCAGTACTTC

V gene: TRBV7-9
D gene: NA
clone size: NA
J gene: TRBJ2-1
CDR3 protein: CASSPGQWAEQFF
CDR3 DNA: TGTGCCAGCAGCCCGGGACAATGGGCTGAGCAGTTCTTC

V gene: TRBV7-2
D gene: TRBD1
clone size: NA
J gene: TRBJ1-5
CDR3 protein: CASSPGTANSNQPQHF
CDR3 DNA: TGTGCCAGCAGCCCTGGGACAGCCAATAGCAATCAGCCCCAGCATTTT

V gene: TRBV3-1
D gene: NA
clone size: many
J gene: TRBJ1-2
CDR3 protein: CASRSSLGYTF
CDR3 DNA: TGTGCCAGCAGATCCTCACTTGGCTACACCTTC

V gene: TRBV7-2
D gene: TRBD2
clone size: NA
J gene: TRBJ2-3
CDR3 protein: CASSSQSGGLFDTQYF
CDR3 DNA: TGTGCCAGCAGCTCCCAGAGCGGGGGACTTTTCGATACGCAGTATTTT

V gene: TRBV3-1
D gene: NA
clone size: NA
J gene: TRBJ1-2
CDR3 protein: CASSQDRLYGYTF
CDR3 DNA: TGTGCCAGCAGCCAGGACAGATTATATGGCTACACCTTC

V gene: TRBV6-5
D gene: NA
clone size: few
J gene: TRBJ2-7
CDR3 protein: CASSDSLYEQYF
CDR3 DNA: TGTGCCAGCAGTGACAGCCTCTACGAGCAGTACTTC

V gene: TRBV6-6
D gene: NA
clone size: NA
J gene: TRBJ1-4
CDR3 protein: CASSYSTRADNEKLFF
CDR3 DNA: TGTGCCAGCAGTTACTCTACACGGGCTGATAATGAAAAACTGTTTTTT

V gene: TRBV12-3/TRBV12-4
D gene: TRBD1
clone size: few
J gene: TRBJ1-1
CDR3 protein: CASSRTGGVPEAFF
CDR3 DNA: TGTGCCAGCAGCCGGACAGGGGGGGTACCTGAAGCTTTCTTT

V gene: TRBV10-3
D gene: NA
clone size: once
J gene: TRBJ2-3
CDR3 protein: CAISESGQNTDTQYF
CDR3 DNA: TGTGCCATCAGTGAGTCCGGGCAGAACACAGATACGCAGTATTTT

V gene: TRBV11-2
D gene: TRBD2
clone size: NA
J gene: TRBJ2-5
CDR3 protein: CASSLGWTRGEQYF
CDR3 DNA: TGTGCCAGCAGCTTAGGTTGGACTAGAGGGGAGCAGTACTTC

V gene: TRBV27
D gene: TRBD1
clone size: many
J gene: TRBJ1-2
CDR3 protein: CASSSKTGSYGYTF
CDR3 DNA: TGTGCCAGCAGTTCAAAGACAGGGAGCTATGGCTACACCTTC

V gene: TRBV28
D gene: NA
clone size: NA
J gene: TRBJ2-7
CDR3 protein: CASSGTPSYEQYF
CDR3 DNA: TGTGCCAGCAGCGGGACCCCATCCTACGAGCAGTACTTC

V gene: TRBV20-1
D gene: NA
clone size: medium-sized
J gene: TRBJ2-7
CDR3 protein: CSASTGPGEQYF
CDR3 DNA: TGCAGTGCGAGCACAGGCCCAGGCGAGCAGTACTTC

V gene: TRBV30
D gene: NA
clone size: many
J gene: TRBJ1-6
CDR3 protein: CAWSVTGGNSPLHF
CDR3 DNA: TGTGCCTGGAGTGTTACGGGTGGGAATTCACCCCTCCACTTT

V gene: TRBV12-3/TRBV12-4
D gene: NA
clone size: NA
J gene: TRBJ2-2
CDR3 protein: CASSLEGMNTGELFF
CDR3 DNA: TGTGCCAGCAGTTTAGAGGGGATGAACACCGGGGAGCTGTTTTTT

V gene: TRBV6-2/TRBV6-3
D gene: TRBD1
clone size: many
J gene: TRBJ2-1
CDR3 protein: CASSPRTGSYNEQFF
CDR3 DNA: TGTGCCAGCAGTCCCCGGACAGGCTCCTACAATGAGCAGTTCTTC

V gene: TRBV7-9
D gene: TRBD2
clone size: NA
J gene: TRBJ2-1
CDR3 protein: CASSLAAGVSAIEQFF
CDR3 DNA: TGTGCCAGCAGCCTCGCGGCGGGGGTCTCGGCGATTGAGCAGTTCTTC

V gene: TRBV7-2
D gene: TRBD2
clone size: few
J gene: TRBJ2-1
CDR3 protein: CASSLVGASGGATFNEQFF
CDR3 DNA: TGTGCCAGCAGCTTAGTTGGGGCTAGCGGGGGGGCCACATTCAATGAGCAGTTCTTC

V gene: TRBV20-1
D gene: NA
clone size: NA
J gene: TRBJ1-5
CDR3 protein: CSAGGGNQPQHF
CDR3 DNA: TGCAGTGCGGGGGGCGGCAATCAGCCCCAGCATTTT

V gene: TRBV27
D gene: NA
clone size: NA
J gene: TRBJ1-1
CDR3 protein: CASSLSPGLGNTEAFF
CDR3 DNA: TGTGCCAGCAGTTTATCCCCGGGGCTCGGGAACACTGAAGCTTTCTTT

V gene: TRBV29-1
D gene: NA
clone size: few
J gene: TRBJ1-1
CDR3 protein: CSVEPHGGTEAFF
CDR3 DNA: TGCAGCGTTGAACCACACGGGGGAACTGAAGCTTTCTTT

V gene: TRBV6-5
D gene: NA
clone size: NA
J gene: TRBJ2-7
CDR3 protein: CASSGWEGVIYEQYF
CDR3 DNA: TGTGCCAGCAGTGGGTGGGAAGGAGTGATTTACGAGCAGTACTTC

V gene: TRBV4-2
D gene: NA
clone size: few
J gene: TRBJ2-1
CDR3 protein: CASSQEKGSRGEQFF
CDR3 DNA: TGTGCCAGCAGCCAAGAAAAAGGGAGTAGGGGTGAGCAGTTCTTC

V gene: TRBV6-5
D gene: TRBD1
clone size: NA
J gene: TRBJ1-2
CDR3 protein: CASSYSGQGSSGYTF
CDR3 DNA: TGTGCCAGCAGTTACTCCGGACAGGGAAGCTCTGGCTACACCTTC

V gene: TRBV7-6
D gene: NA
clone size: few
J gene: TRBJ2-3
CDR3 protein: CASSPGRYGGTDTQYF
CDR3 DNA: TGTGCCAGCAGCCCCGGGCGCTACGGTGGCACAGATACGCAGTATTTT

V gene: TRBV7-8
D gene: TRBD1
clone size: NA
J gene: TRBJ2-7
CDR3 protein: CASSARQGPNYVQYF
CDR3 DNA: TGTGCCAGCAGCGCAAGACAGGGGCCCAACTACGTGCAGTACTTC

V gene: TRBV12-3/TRBV12-4
D gene: NA
clone size: NA
J gene: TRBJ1-1
CDR3 protein: CASREGMRYTEAFF
CDR3 DNA: TGTGCCAGCAGAGAGGGGATGCGGTACACTGAAGCTTTCTTT

V gene: TRBV5-1
D gene: TRBD1
clone size: few
J gene: TRBJ2-7
CDR3 protein: CASSLAGQGVTISYEQYF
CDR3 DNA: TGCGCCAGCAGCTTGGCGGGACAGGGGGTCACGATCTCCTACGAGCAGTACTTC

V gene: TRBV7-3
D gene: TRBD1
clone size: NA
J gene: TRBJ2-1
CDR3 protein: CASSSPGGGYEQFF
CDR3 DNA: TGTGCCAGCAGCTCTCCAGGGGGCGGCTATGAGCAGTTCTTC